The T cell receptor beta chain under discussion was sequenced for a study of early T cells in non-severe SARS-CoV-2 infection. Study-level points and caveats: Anti-spike CD8 specificities were favored by VDJdb matching, whose results missed private and CD4 specificities.

Each CDR3 protein gets one entry after TCRdb re-called the 5' RACE reads with MiXCR. The data contain fewer than 85,000 distinct CDR3 sequences, around 14% of them singletons. CDR3 length equals 12 residues. V shed 5 bases and J 14 bases; nucleotides not matched to a gene: 6. Germline CDR1 is MNHEY and CDR2 is SMNVEV (reference sequence). Details on this clonotype: What it recognizes is unknown.

This clonotype was sampled from an adult who was a healthcare worker with PCR-confirmed SARS-CoV-2 infection or an uninfected control (not recorded which). This chain joins TRBV27 and TRBJ2-1, with 10 bases matching TRBD2. The sequenced material came from whole blood. For the CDR3, the DNA is TGTGCCAGCAGTGGCCTAGCGGGAGTAAAGTTCTTC. Its translation: CASSGLAGVKFF.